This T cell receptor beta chain was obtained from a study of shared clonotypes between healthy human individuals. A remark on this clone: One end of the junction does not line up with germline, which may come from a read error.

Measured with immunoSEQ multiplex PCR; TCRdb has only the in-frame clones, and not every one. Counted here are roughly 2.2 million clones, 90% to 95% occurring once; the ten biggest clones make up 0.39%. Sequenced material: naive CD4+ T cells from PBMCs. Sample subset: CD45RA+ positively selected. This receptor was taken from a man aged 18-30 years in good health. Some clones in this sample may be carry-over from other donors' samples.

The CDR3 DNA follows: TGCGCCAGCAGTTTGGGTTGGACTGAAGCTTTCTTT. Its translation is CASSLGWTEAFF. The chain links TRBV5-1 to TRBJ1-1; D not certain. Germline CDR1 SGHRS, CDR2 YFSETQ. The CDR3 spans 12 residues.